Below, 23 T cell receptor beta chains from the same sample are listed, as sequenced in a study of blood T cell repertoires in COVID-19. The repertoire was sequenced with immunoSEQ multiplex PCR; TCRdb's copy has only in-frame clones and lacks some. The repertoire holds under 25,000 clones, over 75% seen once, with 3.2% in the top ten. The sequencing sample was made of peripheral blood. The receptor source for this set is a human donor in a cohort sampled during active COVID-19.

CDR3 DNA: TGTGCCAGCAGCCCCAGCAGGGGCGGTGAAGCTTTCTTT. Its translation is CASSPSRGGEAFF. The gene calls are TRBV11-3 and TRBJ1-1; TRBD1 is a possible D gene (6 bases). CDR1 is SGHNT, CDR2 YENEEA, per germline. V dropped 5 bases and J dropped 7 bases, with 14 bases sitting between them. The CDR3 contains 13 residues.

As DNA, the CDR3 is TGTGCCAGTAGTCCCAGGACTAGCGGAGCCAAAAACATTCAGTACTTC. It is translated as CASSPRTSGAKNIQYF. The chain uses TRBV19 and TRBJ2-4; 10 nucleotides match TRBD2. V was pared by 5 bases and J by 0 bases, with 4 bases of the junction left unmatched. Germline assignment: CDR1 LNHDA and CDR2 SQIVND (reference sequence). CDR3 length: 16 residues.

This clone came up a few times. The J gene is TRBJ1-2, the V gene TRBV10-3, with unresolved D. The CDR3 sequence is 16 residues long. Trimming pared 5 bases from V and 3 bases from J, leaving 19 bases between. Germline V CDR1 and CDR2: ENHRY, SYGVKD. The CDR3 DNA reads as TGTGCCATCAGTTCTACCACCCAAAGTGGTGACTATGGCTACACCTTC. Protein sequence: CAISSTTQSGDYGYTF.

This rearrangement joins TRBV4-2 to TRBJ2-1; 12 nucleotides agree with TRBD2. CDR3 length: 18 amino acids. V dropped 0 bases and J dropped 6; count of bases not matched to a gene: 9. Germline CDR1 reads LGHNA; CDR2 reads YNFKEQ. The CDR3 nucleotides read TGTGCCAGCAGCCAAGAACGGACTAGCGGGACATTTAGCAATGAGCAGTTCTTC. The encoded protein is CASSQERTSGTFSNEQFF.

The chain recombines TRBV5-6 with TRBJ1-4; TRBD1 agrees at 8 bases. CDR1 and CDR2 from the germline V gene are SGHDT and YYEEEE. J gave up 6 bases and V 6 bases, and 13 bases lay outside the gene matches. The CDR3 contains 16 residues. This CDR3 is CASNRVGQGKYEKLFF. In nucleotides, the CDR3 is TGTGCCAGCAACCGCGTTGGACAGGGCAAGTATGAAAAACTGTTTTTT.

V is TRBV9 and J is TRBJ2-7, with TRBD2 matching 8 bases. The ends lost 2 bases at V and 0 bases at J; junction bases unmatched: 4. Per germline, CDR1 SGDLS and CDR2 YYNGEE. CDR3 length equals 15 residues. The CDR3 nucleotides read TGTGCCAGCAGCGTCACCGGGACTAGCTCCTACGAGCAGTACTTC. Translating it yields CASSVTGTSSYEQYF.

The gene calls are TRBV5-4 and TRBJ1-4, with 9 bases matching TRBD1. The length of the CDR3 is 15 residues. J was trimmed by 7 bases and V by 3 bases; bases with no gene match: 7. The germline V gene has CDR1 SGHNT and CDR2 YYREEE (reference sequence). This chain's CDR3 is CASSYGQGRVEKLFF. CDR3 nucleotides: TGTGCCAGCAGCTATGGACAGGGGAGGGTTGAAAAACTGTTTTTT. Full variable domain (rest looked up from reference TRBV5-4 and TRBJ1-4): ETGVTQSPTHLIKTRGQQVTLRCSSQSGHNTVSWYQQALGQGPQFIFQYYREEENGRGNFPPRFSGLQFPNYSSELNVNALELDDSALYLCASSYGQGRVEKLFFGSGTQLSVL.

The chain links TRBV5-5 to TRBJ1-1; D is unresolved. The V and J ends lost 0 bases and 0 bases respectively, with 9 bases between them. The CDR3 covers 15 residues. The germline CDR1 and CDR2 sequences are SGHKS and YYEKEE (reference sequence). This CDR3 reads CASSLGFEVNTEAFF. In nucleotides, the CDR3 is TGTGCCAGCAGCTTGGGTTTTGAGGTGAACACTGAAGCTTTCTTT.

This chain links TRBV16 with TRBJ1-2; D unclear. Trimming took off 5 bases at V and 8 bases at J, with 15 bases between the two ends. CDR3 length: 13 amino acids. The germline gives CDR1 KGHSY, CDR2 FQNENV. The CDR3 region is CASSTRVAGGYTF. CDR3 nucleotides: TGTGCCAGCAGCACCCGGGTGGCTGGGGGCTACACCTTC.

The gene calls are TRBV28 and TRBJ1-3; D gene uncertain. Trimming left V 10 bases short and J 2 bases short, with 6 bases between. The CDR3 has 11 amino acids. Germline CDR1 and CDR2: MDHEN and SYDVKM. The CDR3 nucleotides are TGTGCCACCGCTACTGGAAACACCATATATTTT. The encoded protein is CATATGNTIYF.

The chain is built from TRBV7-8 and TRBJ2-1; 13 bases are a match to TRBD2. V lost 5 bases, J lost 7 bases, and 11 bases stayed unmatched. CDR1 and CDR2 from the germline V gene are SGHVS and FQNEAQ. The CDR3 is 17 residues long. The CDR3 is CASSPRRTSGSMNEQFF. The CDR3 region has the DNA TGTGCCAGCAGCCCCAGGAGGACTAGCGGGAGTATGAATGAGCAGTTCTTC.

This clone was picked up a small number of times. V is TRBV12-2 and J is TRBJ1-6; no DNA check was done on the table's D call, TRBD1. TRBV12-2 is a pseudogene. CDR3 length: 14 amino acids. CDR3 protein: CASRPQDRVDPLHF. In DNA, the CDR3 is TGTGCAAGTCGCCCGCAGGACAGGGTAGATCCCCTCCACTTT.

The chain recombines TRBV12-3 or TRBV12-4 with TRBJ2-1; the D gene is possibly TRBD2 (6 bases). Trimming removed 7 bases at V and 10 bases at J, with 17 bases between. The CDR3 is made up of 13 amino acids. The CDR3 DNA reads as TGTGCCAGCACCCCGGACCCGGGGGTGGAGCAGTTCTTC. The encoded protein is CASTPDPGVEQFF.

The rearrangement joins TRBV7-3 to TRBJ1-1; no clear D gene. Germline values: CDR1 SGHTA, CDR2 FQGTGA. The ends were cut back, 4 bases at V and 2 bases at J, with 11 bases in the middle. CDR3 length: 14 amino acids. The CDR3 loop is CASSSGLVNTEAFF. The CDR3 nucleotides read TGTGCCAGCAGCTCGGGTCTTGTAAACACTGAAGCTTTCTTT.

The count of this clone is one. This chain joins TRBV30 and TRBJ2-5; a possible D gene is TRBD2 (5 bases). V was clipped by 4 bases and J by 7 bases, with 16 bases between them. The CDR3 loop spans 13 amino acids. Per the germline V gene, CDR1 is GTSNPN and CDR2 is SVGIG (reference sequence). The CDR3 loop reads CAWIRPREGTQYF. In nucleotides, the CDR3 is TGTGCCTGGATACGGCCGCGTGAGGGGACCCAGTACTTC.

This clone was detected only once. The chain combines TRBV6-5 with TRBJ1-2; tentative D call: TRBD1 (5 bases). The CDR3 loop spans 14 amino acids. V was trimmed by 7 bases and J by 2 bases, leaving 14 bases between them. CDR1 and CDR2 (germline): MNHEY, SVGAGI. The CDR3, as DNA: TGTGCCAGCATCCAACCCGGGGGGAACTATGGCTACACCTTC. Protein product: CASIQPGGNYGYTF.

This clone was counted once. This chain uses TRBV5-1 with TRBJ2-1, with 8 bases fitting TRBD2. The V gene's germline CDR1 is SGHRS and CDR2 YFSETQ. The CDR3 loop spans 18 amino acids. Trimming took 3 bases from V and 0 from J; bases not matched to a gene: 11. For the CDR3, the DNA is TGCGCCAGCAGCTGGCCCCGACTAGCGAACAGCTCCTACAATGAGCAGTTCTTC. It yields the protein CASSWPRLANSSYNEQFF.

This clone was counted a single time. The CDR3 spells CASKGTGDQPQHF. CDR3 nucleotides: TGTGCCAGCAAAGGGACAGGGGATCAGCCCCAGCATTTT. The chain recombines TRBV2 with TRBJ1-5; 10 bases align to TRBD1. V trimming: 7 bases; J trimming: 5 bases; junction bases outside the gene matches: 2. The CDR3 consists of 13 residues. CDR1 is SNHLY and CDR2 is FYNNEI in the germline V gene.

The CDR3 DNA reads TGCAGTGCTAGTGGCGTTAGATCCTACGAGCAGTACTTC. It yields the protein CSASGVRSYEQYF. The chain is built from TRBV20-1 and TRBJ2-7; D remains unclear. Trimming shortened V by 3 bases and J by 1 base, and 10 bases separated the two germline ends. CDR3 length: 13 amino acids. CDR1 is DFQATT, CDR2 SNEGSKA, per germline (reference sequence).

The CDR3 region has the DNA TGCGCCAGCAGGGGAGGGGGCGAGCAGTACTTC. It is translated as CASRGGGEQYF. The V call is TRBV10-1, the J call TRBJ2-7; D is possibly TRBD2 (7 bases). This CDR3 comprises 11 residues. V was shortened by 6 bases and J by 6 bases, with 9 bases between the two germline ends. Germline V gene sequence: CDR1 WNHNN, CDR2 SYGVQD (reference sequence).

V gene TRBV3-1 (or the pseudogene TRBV3-2) combines with J gene TRBJ2-1; 12 bases fit TRBD2. The trim removed 3 bases at V and 9 bases at J, leaving 9 bases unmatched. Germline CDR1 reads LGHDT; CDR2 reads YNNKEL (reference sequence). This CDR3 is 16 amino acids long. The CDR3 DNA reads as TGTGCCAGCAGCCAGGCCGGGACTAGCGGGTCGGGTGAGCAGTTCTTC. Encoded protein: CASSQAGTSGSGEQFF.

The gene calls are TRBV6-1 and TRBJ2-1; D ambiguous. Trimming took 2 bases from V and 8 from J, leaving 13 bases between them. Per the germline V gene, CDR1 is MNHNS and CDR2 is SASEGT. The CDR3 covers 14 residues. CDR3 nucleotide sequence: TGTGCCAGCAGTGAAAATGAGGTTATACATGAGCAGTTCTTC. Its protein is CASSENEVIHEQFF.

This rearrangement joins TRBV11-2 to TRBJ1-2, with TRBD1 matching 10 bases. The ends lost 1 base at V and 4 bases at J; junction bases unmatched: 3. The CDR3 spans 15 residues. Germline values: CDR1 SGHAT, CDR2 FQNNGV. The CDR3 DNA reads as TGTGCCAGCAGCTTAGCGCGGGACAGGGGCTATGGCTACACCTTC. Protein product: CASSLARDRGYGYTF.